The 30 T cell receptor beta chains below were found in one sample sequenced in a study of T-cell reconstitution after alpha-beta-depleted transplantation in children. The authors prepared the TCRbeta library with unique molecular identifiers. MiXCR, run by TCRdb on the PCR reads, gives a single entry per CDR3 protein. The repertoire holds approximately 520,000 distinct CDR3 sequences, with about an eighth as singletons. Sequenced here: PBMCs, mostly from graft donor cells, sampled 180 days after TCRalphabeta/CD19-depleted stem cell transplant. These receptor sequences come from a female patient aged 2 to 10 who had a stem cell transplant for aplastic anemia, so the T cells may come from the graft donor.

CDR3 region: CATSGGGPDYEQYV. In DNA form, the CDR3 reads TGTGCCACCAGCGGGGGGGGACCGGACTACGAGCAGTACGTC. V and J are TRBV15 and TRBJ2-7; 7 nucleotides match TRBD2. The CDR3 runs to 14 residues. The V segment lost 5 bases and the J segment 3 bases; nucleotides outside the gene matches: 7. CDR1 and CDR2 (germline): LNHNV, YYDKDF (reference sequence).

This clonotype came up many times. This rearrangement joins TRBV20-1 to TRBJ1-5; tentatively, D is TRBD1 (5 bases). This CDR3 is 15 amino acids long. Trimming left V 7 bases short and J 1 base short, with 17 bases between. Germline V gene sequence: CDR1 DFQATT, CDR2 SNEGSKA (reference sequence). CDR3 nucleotides: TGCAGTGTGTGGGGCCCAACGATAAGCAATCAGCCCCAGCATTTT. Translating gives CSVWGPTISNQPQHF.

The chain is built from TRBV12-3 or TRBV12-4 and TRBJ2-5, with TRBD2 matching over 8 bases. The CDR3 runs to 14 residues. Germline trimming cut 3 bases from V and 5 bases from J; bases unmatched to any gene: 5. CDR3 region: CASSLKAGAETQYF. Here the CDR3 DNA reads TGTGCCAGCAGTTTGAAAGCGGGAGCTGAGACCCAGTACTTC.

This clonotype has just a few counts. J is TRBJ2-3 and V is TRBV20-1; D might be TRBD2 (6 bases). Trimming shortened V by 5 bases and J by 9 bases, and 18 bases separated the two germline ends. The CDR3 spans 13 residues. Germline values: CDR1 DFQATT, CDR2 SNEGSKA (reference sequence). The CDR3 protein is CSAPHGGVGTQYF. CDR3 in DNA: TGCAGTGCTCCCCATGGAGGGGTTGGGACGCAGTATTTT.

The gene calls are TRBV28 and TRBJ2-7, with 10 bases fitting TRBD2. CDR1 is MDHEN, CDR2 SYDVKM, per germline. J gave up 2 bases and V 6 bases, and 19 bases lay outside the gene matches. The CDR3 runs 19 residues. DNA of the CDR3: TGTGCCAGCAGCAGTGGCCGAAGAGCGGGAGGGCCGGCCGCCTACGAGCAGTACTTC. Its translation is CASSSGRRAGGPAAYEQYF.

This clonotype has just a few counts. V is TRBV20-1 and J is TRBJ2-7, with 11 bases aligning to TRBD1. The trim removed 5 bases at V and 2 bases at J, leaving 5 bases unmatched. Germline lookup yields CDR1 DFQATT and CDR2 SNEGSKA (reference sequence). CDR3 size: 14 residues. The CDR3 DNA follows: TGCAGTGCTCCACCGGGACAGGGGGCCTACGAGCAGTACTTC. Protein sequence: CSAPPGQGAYEQYF.

This clonotype was detected a few times. The gene calls are TRBV20-1 and TRBJ2-3; maybe TRBD1 (6 bases). This CDR3 has 16 amino acids. Looked up from germline, CDR1 is DFQATT and CDR2 is SNEGSKA (reference sequence). V was cut by 0 bases and J by 6 bases, with 19 bases left in between. CDR3 sequence reads: CSARDWHHSRGDTQYF. CDR3 nucleotide sequence: TGCAGTGCTAGAGATTGGCACCATTCTAGGGGGGATACGCAGTATTTT.

This clonotype was seen only a few times. The rearrangement uses TRBV19 and TRBJ2-1, with 7 bases lining up with TRBD2. The CDR3 is 15 amino acids. Trimming cost V 11 bases and J 0 bases; bases outside gene matches: 10. The germline V gene encodes CDR1 LNHDA and CDR2 SQIVND (reference sequence). The CDR3 bases are TGTGCCGCCCAGGCCCGCGGGAGCTCCTACAATGAGCAGTTCTTC. Protein: CAAQARGSSYNEQFF.

This clonotype was detected a few times. The rearrangement links TRBV28 to TRBJ2-3, with 9 bases fitting TRBD2. CDR3 size: 15 residues. CDR1 and CDR2 from the germline V gene are MDHEN and SYDVKM. After removal of 6 bases from V and 1 base from J, the junction contained 5 bases not matched to a gene. This CDR3 is CASRDRLAGTDTQYF. In DNA form, the CDR3 reads TGTGCCAGCAGGGACAGACTAGCGGGCACAGATACGCAGTATTTT.

This clonotype was observed at least ten times. The chain uses TRBV28 and TRBJ1-6; D is unclear. Trimming pared 4 bases from V and 9 bases from J, leaving 10 bases between. The CDR3 contains 13 residues. Germline V gives CDR1 MDHEN, CDR2 SYDVKM. For the CDR3, the DNA is TGTGCCAGCAGTTCCGGGAGCGTTTCACCCCTCCACTTT. Translated: CASSSGSVSPLHF. Full variable domain (missing parts from reference TRBV28 and TRBJ1-6): DVKVTQSSRYLVKRTGEKVFLECVQDMDHENMFWYRQDPGLGLRLIYFSYDVKMKEKGDIPEGYSVSREKKERFSLILESASTNQTSMYLCASSSGSVSPLHFGNGTRLTVT.

The sample holds a few counts of this clonotype. This chain connects TRBV4-3 to TRBJ1-1; D is unclear. This CDR3 is 13 amino acids long. V was cut by 0 bases and J by 3 bases, with 5 bases left in between. Germline CDR1 reads LGHNA; CDR2 reads YSLEER. CDR3 loop: CASSQDPYTEAFF. As DNA, the CDR3 is TGCGCCAGCAGCCAAGATCCGTACACTGAAGCTTTCTTT.

This clonotype showed up many times. The genes are TRBV9 and TRBJ2-6, with D hard to call. V gave up 0 bases and J gave up 1 base, with 5 bases separating them. Germline assignment: CDR1 SGDLS and CDR2 YYNGEE. The length of the CDR3 is 15 residues. The CDR3 here is CASSVGRSGANVLTF. The CDR3 DNA sequence: TGTGCCAGCAGCGTAGGACGTTCTGGGGCCAACGTCCTGACTTTC.

This clonotype was seen a handful of times. The chain has TRBV7-9 and TRBJ1-5; the D gene is possibly TRBD1 (5 bases). The germline V gene encodes CDR1 SEHNR and CDR2 FQNEAQ (reference sequence). The CDR3 extends over 14 amino acids. V was pared by 4 bases and J by 2 bases, with 9 bases between. The CDR3 is CASSSGPRNQPQHF. The CDR3 DNA reads TGTGCCAGCAGCTCGGGACCCCGCAATCAGCCCCAGCATTTT.

The rearrangement uses TRBV3-1 and TRBJ2-1; 14 bases are shared with TRBD2. After removal of 0 bases from V and 7 bases from J, the junction contained 5 bases not matched to a gene. Germline-derived CDR1 and CDR2 are LGHDT and YNNKEL (reference sequence). This CDR3 has 17 amino acids. Written as DNA, the CDR3 is TGTGCCAGCAGCCAAGATAGAGGGACTAGCGGGAGAAATGAGCAGTTCTTC. Protein: CASSQDRGTSGRNEQFF.

This clonotype was seen a few times. The chain joins TRBV12-3 or TRBV12-4 to TRBJ1-4; 11 positions match TRBD1. The CDR3 is made up of 15 amino acids. The J segment lost 7 bases and the V segment lost 5 bases, leaving 6 bases of the junction unmatched. The CDR3 here is CASSPRTGGPEKLFF. The CDR3 DNA sequence: TGTGCCAGCAGTCCCCGGACAGGGGGCCCTGAAAAACTGTTTTTT.

This clonotype has ten or more counts. The rearrangement links TRBV29-1 to TRBJ2-5; 7 bases map to TRBD1. With 2 bases clipped from V and 2 bases from J, the junction kept 5 bases outside the gene matches. The CDR3 sequence is 14 residues long. Germline V gene lookup returns CDR1 SQVTM and CDR2 ANQGSEA. The CDR3 loop is CSVEPGRGQETQYF. The CDR3 coding sequence is TGCAGCGTTGAACCGGGCAGGGGGCAAGAGACCCAGTACTTC.

This clonotype appeared a few times. The chain employs TRBV20-1 and TRBJ2-7, with 8 bases fitting TRBD2. In germline, CDR1 is DFQATT, CDR2 SNEGSKA (reference sequence). The CDR3 extends over 15 amino acids. V lost 2 bases and J lost 1; bases outside the gene matches: 7. This CDR3 is CSARLWREASYEQYF. In DNA, the CDR3 is TGCAGTGCTAGACTTTGGCGGGAGGCTTCCTACGAGCAGTACTTC.

In its sample, this clonotype was seen many times. The V call is TRBV28, the J call TRBJ2-6, with a possible D match to TRBD2 (6 bases). This CDR3 is built from 15 residues. Trimming took off 3 bases at V and 2 bases at J, with 8 bases between the two ends. Germline CDR1 and CDR2: MDHEN and SYDVKM. CDR3 residues: CASSFGGTGANVLTF. CDR3 DNA: TGTGCCAGCAGTTTCGGGGGAACTGGGGCCAACGTCCTGACTTTC.

This clonotype appeared a few times. The chain links TRBV20-1 to TRBJ2-1, with D maybe TRBD2 (6 bases). Germline CDR1 and CDR2: DFQATT and SNEGSKA (reference sequence). V dropped 3 bases and J dropped 2 bases, with 11 bases sitting between them. This CDR3 spans 14 amino acids. CDR3 DNA: TGCAGTGCTAGGGCGCGGGGTGCCTACAATGAGCAGTTCTTC. Amino acids: CSARARGAYNEQFF.

This clonotype appeared a few times. This sequence joins TRBV11-2 and TRBJ2-7; no reliable D call. The V end was cut by 3 bases, the J end by 6 bases, with 15 bases between. The germline V gene encodes CDR1 SGHAT and CDR2 FQNNGV. This CDR3 is 14 amino acids long. CDR3 DNA: TGTGCCAGCAGCTTGTCCTCCCCCCTCAGCGAGCAGTACGTC. The encoded protein is CASSLSSPLSEQYV.

The J gene is TRBJ2-5, the V gene TRBV12-3 or TRBV12-4, with a tentative D call TRBD2 (7 bases). The CDR3 contains 13 residues. Trimming pared 3 bases from V and 5 bases from J, leaving 10 bases between. This CDR3 is CASSFAGAETQYF. CDR3 DNA sequence: TGTGCCAGCAGTTTCGCGGGGGCGGAGACCCAGTACTTC.

This clonotype was observed a few times. The chain combines TRBV5-1 with TRBJ1-2; D remains ambiguous. Looked up from germline, CDR1 is SGHRS and CDR2 is YFSETQ. The CDR3 is 15 amino acids. Between the trimmed V and J ends, which lost 0 bases and 1 base, there was a span of 10 bases. The chain's CDR3 is CASSLVQSDNYGYTF. The CDR3 region has the DNA TGCGCCAGCAGCTTGGTACAGTCTGATAACTATGGCTACACCTTC.

The sample holds a few counts of this clonotype. V is TRBV7-2 and J is TRBJ2-3; 9 positions match TRBD2. The germline V gene encodes CDR1 SGHTA and CDR2 FQGNSA. The CDR3 spans 16 residues. The V segment lost 2 bases and the J segment 3 bases; nucleotides outside the gene matches: 6. CDR3 nucleotide sequence: TGTGCCAGCAGCTTAACGGGCGGGAGGGTAACAGATACGCAGTATTTT. It translates to CASSLTGGRVTDTQYF.

This rearrangement joins TRBV12-3 or TRBV12-4 to TRBJ1-5, with 9 bases aligning to TRBD1. CDR3 length: 16 amino acids. Losses at the gene ends were 5 bases for V and 2 bases for J; bases not matched to a gene: 7. The CDR3 reads CASSQTGGLGNQPQHF. Written as DNA, the CDR3 is TGTGCCAGCAGTCAGACAGGGGGGTTAGGCAATCAGCCCCAGCATTTT.

This clonotype turned up a few times. The rearrangement joins TRBV29-1 to TRBJ2-7, with D perhaps TRBD1 (6 bases). In germline, CDR1 is SQVTM, CDR2 ANQGSEA. CDR3 size: 13 residues. Trimming shortened V by 6 bases and J by 0 bases, and 12 bases separated the two germline ends. The CDR3 here is CSVRDTNSYEQYV. The CDR3 DNA reads as TGCAGCGTCCGGGACACCAACTCCTACGAGCAGTACGTC.

This clonotype was observed a few times. The chain combines TRBV3-1 with TRBJ1-5, with D uncertain. V lost 4 bases to trimming and J lost 4 bases, with 11 bases between them. Germline V gives CDR1 LGHDT, CDR2 YNNKEL (reference sequence). This CDR3 is built from 14 residues. The CDR3 coding sequence is TGTGCCAGCAGCCGGGCAGGAGGGAATCAGCCCCAGCATTTT. It encodes CASSRAGGNQPQHF.

A few counts support this clonotype. This chain links TRBV7-6 with TRBJ1-5; TRBD1 might be the D (5 bases). CDR3 length: 16 amino acids. CDR1 SGHVS and CDR2 FNYEAQ come from the germline V gene. The germline V and J ends were trimmed by 0 bases and 2 bases, with 11 bases remaining between them. The CDR3 nucleotides are TGTGCCAGCAGCTTAGCGGCAGGGCAACGCAATCAGCCCCAGCATTTT. Translated: CASSLAAGQRNQPQHF.

The V gene is TRBV11-2, the J gene TRBJ2-3; 7 bases match TRBD2. CDR1 and CDR2 (germline): SGHAT, FQNNGV. After removal of 3 bases from V and 2 bases from J, the junction contained 17 bases not matched to a gene. There are 19 residues in the CDR3. The CDR3, as DNA: TGTGCCAGCAGCTTCTCGTTTAGGGACTATCGGATAGACACAGATACGCAGTATTTT. It encodes CASSFSFRDYRIDTDTQYF.

Only a few counts were recorded for this clonotype. The chain recombines TRBV7-3 with TRBJ2-5; maybe TRBD2 (5 bases). The germline V gene has CDR1 SGHTA and CDR2 FQGTGA. V was trimmed by 2 bases and J by 4 bases, leaving 14 bases between them. The CDR3 length is 15 residues. The CDR3 sequence: CASSLFPNEGETQYF. CDR3 in DNA: TGTGCCAGCAGCTTATTCCCCAACGAGGGAGAGACCCAGTACTTC.

The CDR3 sequence: CASSLVGDAGRSYEQYF. For the CDR3, the DNA is TGCGCCAGCAGCTTGGTGGGAGACGCGGGCCGCTCCTACGAGCAGTACTTC. V usage is TRBV5-1 and J usage is TRBJ2-7; TRBD2 is a possible D gene (5 bases). Germline assignment: CDR1 SGHRS and CDR2 YFSETQ. Trimming stripped 0 bases from V and 0 bases from J, with 16 bases between. This CDR3 spans 17 amino acids.